This T cell receptor (beta chain) stems from a study of blood T cell repertoires in COVID-19. Study summary: Samples came from the United States, Italy and Spain, spanning acute and convalescent COVID-19. The analysed material was cDNA or gDNA that came from T cells, B-cell-depleted T cells, or PBMCs.

This clone was counted a few times. As originally analysed: Quantification of nucleated cells was approximated via reference gene primer amplification. This table comes from immunoSEQ multiplex PCR, and its TCRdb copy is limited to in-frame clones, with some not included. Clonal size and the V and J genes are those of that table, whereas D and trimming came from the DNA. Of under 30,000 clones listed, 87% are singletons. Sequenced: peripheral blood. This clonotype was sampled from a human donor in a cohort sampled during active COVID-19.

The CDR3 region is CASSEWTAPYEQYF. Written as DNA, the CDR3 is TGTGCCAGTAGCGAGTGGACAGCCCCCTACGAGCAGTACTTC. This sequence joins TRBV25-1 and TRBJ2-7, with D perhaps TRBD1 (6 bases). There are 14 residues in the CDR3. Trimming took 9 bases from V and 2 from J, leaving 17 bases between them. Germline values: CDR1 MGHDK, CDR2 SYGVNS.